Here is one T cell receptor (beta chain) with its context. No antigen is known for it. J lost 4 bases, V lost 8 bases, and 13 bases had no gene match. The germline CDR1 and CDR2 sequences are MNHEY and SMNVEV (reference sequence). This CDR3 region has 15 residues. The data stem from a study of OX40 agonist ivuxolimab in advanced cancers. Study conclusions and caveats: Normalized expansion of T-cell clones was also low for some nonresponders.

Assay used: immunoSEQ multiplex PCR; TCRdb lists only in-frame clones, some missing. The sample includes about 76,000 clones, roughly 87% of them seen just once. This specimen consisted of CD4+ or CD8+ T cells sorted from blood, obtained in a trial of the OX40 agonist ivuxolimab. The source is an adult with an advanced solid tumor such as melanoma, head and neck, liver or kidney cancer. The J gene is TRBJ1-2, the V gene TRBV27; 7 nucleotides align to TRBD1. The CDR3 region has the DNA TGTGCCAGCTGCAAAGAACAGGGGCAAGGCTATGGCTACACCTTC. Translation: CASCKEQGQGYGYTF.